This T cell receptor (beta chain) was documented in a study of shared clonotypes between healthy human individuals. Points from the study as a whole: Naive CD4 clonotype sharing across a few donors was approximately 5%.

Investigators divided CD4+ cells into CD45RA+ naive and CD45RA-negative memory subsets. About this clone: Its target is not known.

Clones were sequenced by immunoSEQ multiplex PCR, and TCRdb holds only the in-frame ones, with some missing. This table holds over a million clones, about 96% found once. The source of this sequence is a man aged 30 to 39 in good health. The sample taken for sequencing was naive CD4+ T cells sorted from blood. The subset was: CD45RA+ positively selected.

DNA of the CDR3: TGTGCCAGCAGCTCAGGGGGGATCACTCTGGGCACTGAAGCTTTCTTT. Encoded protein: CASSSGGITLGTEAFF. The rearrangement links TRBV7-6 to TRBJ1-1; TRBD1 agrees at 7 bases. J lost 4 bases, V lost 4 bases, and 12 bases had no gene match. There are 16 residues in the CDR3. Germline CDR1 SGHVS, CDR2 FNYEAQ.